This TCR beta chain is from a study of cytomegalovirus exposure and HLA in healthy donors. CDR3 length: 15 residues. Germline CDR1 is LNHDA and CDR2 is SQIVND (reference sequence). Trimming at V came to 4 bases and at J to 7 bases, leaving 8 bases not matched to a gene. With 60 Vbeta and 13 Jbeta primers, the PCR was carried out. Produced via immunoSEQ multiplex PCR; TCRdb's table is partial and in-frame only. The data include some 200,000 clones; the top ten clones carry approximately 0.72%. The chain combines TRBV19 with TRBJ1-2, with 11 positions matching TRBD1. Sequencing was performed on PBMCs. This TCR came from a young woman in good health and CMV-seropositive. The CDR3 protein is CASSTPGTGGTGYTF. In nucleotides, the CDR3 is TGTGCCAGTAGTACCCCCGGGACAGGGGGGACTGGCTACACCTTC.